This TCR beta chain stems from a study of regulatory T cells in long-lasting Graves disease. CDR1 and CDR2 from the germline V gene are MDHEN and SYDVKM. The V gene lost 8 bases and the J gene lost 8 bases, with 24 bases spanning the gap. The length of the CDR3 is 15 residues. Assembly of TCR beta libraries relied on iRepertoire HTBI primers together with Arm-PCR of CDR3 regions. Each CDR3 protein gets one entry after TCRdb re-called the multiplex PCR reads with MiXCR. The sample contains a few hundred thousand distinct CDR3 sequences, less than 30% of which appear only once. As for time point: persistent/refractory GD, antithyroid drugs over 5 years with positive TRAb. Isolated PBMC RNA provided the starting material for the TCR library. This clonotype has at least ten counts.

V and J are TRBV28 and TRBJ1-2; D might be TRBD1 (5 bases). The TCR was taken from a woman aged 40 to 55 with Graves disease. Material: peripheral blood mononuclear cells (PBMCs), obtained when the disease was refractory, from a patient treated with antithyroid drugs. CDR3 in DNA: TGTGCCAGCGGGTCCTTAGGTGACAGCATCTCGGGCTACACCTTC. Its translation is CASGSLGDSISGYTF.